This is a list of T cell receptor beta chains from one sample in a study of T cell repertoires in cytomegalovirus infection. MiXCR, applied by TCRdb to the reads, yields one record per CDR3 protein. Counted here are 400,000 or so distinct CDR3 sequences, 30% to 40% occurring once; the ten biggest clones make up roughly an eighth. Input material: PBMCs. The receptors were sampled from a human donor in good health (CMV status not recorded). Some clones in this sample may be carry-over from other donors' samples. Both conserved end residues are part of each CDR3. D genes are given only for firm matches. Rows give clone size only sometimes, using once, few, many, or a class for an expanded clone.

j_gene | abundance | v_gene | d_gene | CDR3nt | CDR3aa
TRBJ1-6 | many | TRBV7-8 | - | TGTGCCAGCAGCTTAAATGCAGGGACTAATTCACCCCTCCACTTT | CASSLNAGTNSPLHF
TRBJ1-2 | - | TRBV13 | - | TGTGCCAGCAGCTTAGGCCTCGGGCATGGCTACACCTTC | CASSLGLGHGYTF
TRBJ1-5 | many | TRBV4-3 | - | TGCGCCAGCAGCCAATCAATCGACAACTCTGCTGATCAGCCCCAGCATTTT | CASSQSIDNSADQPQHF
TRBJ2-7 | few | TRBV14 | - | TGTGCCAGCAGCCAAGGTCCACACGAGCAGTACTTC | CASSQGPHEQYF
TRBJ2-1 | - | TRBV5-5 | - | TGTGCCAGCAGCTTGCGCCCAGGGGTAGGGATTTGGGAGCAGTTCTTC | CASSLRPGVGIWEQFF
TRBJ2-1 | - | TRBV23-1 | TRBD2 | TGCGCCAGCAGTCACCCACTAGCGGGGGGATACAATGAGCAGTTCTTC | CASSHPLAGGYNEQFF
TRBJ1-6 | - | TRBV7-9 | TRBD1 | TGTGCCAGCAGCTTAGCAAGACAGGGTGGAAGGTCACCCCTCCACTTT | CASSLARQGGRSPLHF
TRBJ2-7 | many | TRBV7-2 | TRBD1 | TGTGCCAGCAGCTTAGCGCGAGGACAGGGCTCCTACGAGCAGTACTTC | CASSLARGQGSYEQYF
TRBJ2-3 | few | TRBV6-6 | TRBD2 | TGTGCCAGCAGTTACTTCGGAATAGCGGGCTCCACAGATACGCAGTATTTT | CASSYFGIAGSTDTQYF
TRBJ1-6 | few | TRBV7-2 | TRBD1 | TGTGCCAGCAGCCAGGGACAGGGACCGTTCCCCCTCCACTTT | CASSQGQGPFPLHF
TRBJ2-2 | - | TRBV12-3/TRBV12-4 | - | TGTGCCAGCAGTCCCAGCGGTGGGCAACGACACGGGGAGCTGTTTTTT | CASSPSGGQRHGELFF
TRBJ2-3 | - | TRBV6-5 | TRBD1 | TGTGACAGCAGTTACTCTTCGACAGGGATCGATACGCAGTATTTT | CDSSYSSTGIDTQYF
TRBJ2-3 | - | TRBV7-6 | - | TGTGCCAGCAGCTTAGTAGAGGGCACAGATACGCAGTATTTT | CASSLVEGTDTQYF
TRBJ2-5 | many | TRBV7-8 | - | TGTGCCAGCAGCTTCCAGGCGTTCTCTGGGGACCAAGAGACCCAGTACTTC | CASSFQAFSGDQETQYF
TRBJ2-3 | many | TRBV7-2 | - | TGTGCCAGCAGCTCGACACAGGGTCCTAGCACAGATACGCAGTATTTT | CASSSTQGPSTDTQYF
TRBJ1-1 | few | TRBV7-9 | - | TGTGCCAGCATCCAAGCTGGGCCTAACACTGAAGCTTTCTTT | CASIQAGPNTEAFF
TRBJ1-5 | - | TRBV13 | - | TGTGCCAGCAGCTTAAATTCGGGGTACAATCAGCCCCAGCATTTT | CASSLNSGYNQPQHF
TRBJ2-1 | many | TRBV6-1 | - | TGTGCCAGCAGTGACATTGTCGGCCTGGGGGTTGAGCAGTTCTTC | CASSDIVGLGVEQFF
TRBJ2-5 | - | TRBV6-2/TRBV6-3 | - | TGTGCCAGCAGCGGGCCAGCGGAGACCCAGTACTTC | CASSGPAETQYF
TRBJ2-7 | - | TRBV15 | - | TGTGCCACCAGCATGGACGCAGGGAACGAGCAGTACTTC | CATSMDAGNEQYF
TRBJ1-1 | few | TRBV6-1 | - | TGTGCCAGCACCGAGAGAGGAGGGAGTAAAGCTTTCTTT | CASTERGGSKAFF
TRBJ1-3 | once | TRBV7-3 | TRBD1 | TGTGCCAGCAGCTTAAAGGGACAGTGGATTGGAAACACCATATATTTT | CASSLKGQWIGNTIYF
TRBJ1-6 | - | TRBV18 | - | TGTGCCAGCTCACCCCTCGACACTCCCTCACCCCTCCACTTT | CASSPLDTPSPLHF
TRBJ2-1 | many | TRBV7-2 | TRBD1 | TGTGCCAGCAAGGCGGACAGGGTTTTCAATGAGCAGTTCTTC | CASKADRVFNEQFF
TRBJ1-5 | few | TRBV7-9 | - | TGTGCCAGCCAGCGATTTGGGAACAATCAGCCCCAGCATTTT | CASQRFGNNQPQHF
TRBJ1-2 | - | TRBV29-1 | - | TGCAGCGTTGAATCCCGCCTTGACCAGGGGAACAACTATGGCTACACCTTC | CSVESRLDQGNNYGYTF
TRBJ2-7 | many | TRBV4-2 | - | TGTGCCAGCAGCCAAGTTGGCCCCTACGAGCAGTACTTC | CASSQVGPYEQYF
TRBJ2-4 | many | TRBV7-2 | TRBD2 | TGTGCCAGCAGCCGTACCGGGACTAGCGGGGGGGCAGGGTTTCAGTACTTC | CASSRTGTSGGAGFQYF
TRBJ1-5 | - | TRBV19 | - | TGTGCCAGTAGTCGCCCCGTCAATCAGCCCCAGCATTTT | CASSRPVNQPQHF
TRBJ2-4 | - | TRBV10-3 | - | TGTGCCATCAGTGAAGGGATGGGCAAAAACATTCAGTACTTC | CAISEGMGKNIQYF
TRBJ2-1 | once | TRBV6-5 | - | TGTGCCAGTAGTTACTCGAGCCAGAGGTGCATATACAATGAGCAGTTCTTC | CASSYSSQRCIYNEQFF
TRBJ2-7 | few | TRBV7-9 | - | TGTGCCAGCAGCCCCCCGGAGAACGGGATGTTATACGAGCAGTACTTC | CASSPPENGMLYEQYF
TRBJ2-7 | many | TRBV7-2 | - | TGTGCCAGCAGCTTTTGGCAGGGGCACCCCGAGCAGTACTTC | CASSFWQGHPEQYF
TRBJ2-5 | many | TRBV7-2 | - | TGTGCCAGCAGCCTAGAGGGCCGAGAGACCCAGTACTTC | CASSLEGRETQYF
TRBJ2-7 | few | TRBV27 | TRBD2 | TGTGCCAGCAGTGTGGGACTAGCCTACGAGCAGTACTTC | CASSVGLAYEQYF
TRBJ2-7 | - | TRBV5-1 | - | TGCGCCAGCACCCCAGGTTTCGGGCAGGGAACCTACGAGCAGTACTTC | CASTPGFGQGTYEQYF
TRBJ2-1 | few | TRBV19 | - | TGTGCCAGTAGTGGGGGCCCTGACTCCTACAATGAGCAGTTCTTC | CASSGGPDSYNEQFF
TRBJ2-1 | - | TRBV27 | TRBD2 | TGTGCCAGCAGTTCGAGCGGGGGGAACTACAATGAGCAGTTCTTC | CASSSSGGNYNEQFF
TRBJ1-4 | many | TRBV7-2 | - | TGTGCCAGCAGCTCCCAGGGACCTAGTGAAAAACTGTTTTTT | CASSSQGPSEKLFF
TRBJ2-2 | - | TRBV7-2 | - | TGTGCCAGCAGCTCGAACGGGGCAGGTGGGGAGCTGTTTTTT | CASSSNGAGGELFF
TRBJ2-2 | - | TRBV7-2 | TRBD2 | TGTGCCATCAGCACCAAGCGGGGGGTTAACGGGGAGCTGTTTTTT | CAISTKRGVNGELFF
TRBJ2-1 | - | TRBV4-1 | - | TGCGCCAGCAGCCAAGAAGGGCCTGACTACAATGAGCAGTTCTTC | CASSQEGPDYNEQFF
TRBJ2-7 | - | TRBV5-5 | - | TGTGCCAGCACCCCGATAAGGGGCAGCTACGAGCAGTACTTC | CASTPIRGSYEQYF
TRBJ1-2 | - | TRBV28 | - | TGTGCCATCAATTCCAAACCTGTAAACTATGGCTACACCTTC | CAINSKPVNYGYTF
TRBJ1-4 | - | TRBV4-3 | - | TGCGCCAGCAGCCAAGCAGGGTCAAACTGGGGGTTAGATGAAAAACTGTTTTTT | CASSQAGSNWGLDEKLFF
TRBJ1-4 | - | TRBV20-1 | TRBD1 | TGCAGTGCTAACAGGGGGGTTGATGAAAAACTGTTTTTT | CSANRGVDEKLFF
TRBJ2-2 | many | TRBV7-3 | - | TGTGCCAGCAGCTTAACGTTCGGGTCGAACACCGGGGAGCTGTTTTTT | CASSLTFGSNTGELFF
TRBJ1-5 | few | TRBV20-1 | TRBD1 | TGCAGTGCTCACCGGGACAGCGCTTATAGCAATCAGCCCCAGCATTTT | CSAHRDSAYSNQPQHF
TRBJ2-1 | - | TRBV24-1 | - | TGTGCCACCAGTGGAGTAGTCGGCGATGAGCAGTTCTTC | CATSGVVGDEQFF
TRBJ1-3 | - | TRBV6-2/TRBV6-3 | - | TGTGCCAGCAGTTACGCGGGGACACGCTCTGGAAACACCATATATTTT | CASSYAGTRSGNTIYF
TRBJ2-7 | - | TRBV6-2/TRBV6-3 | - | TGTGCCAGCAGGTATAAATCCTGGGACATGGAGACCTACGAGCAGTACTTC | CASRYKSWDMETYEQYF
TRBJ1-5 | few | TRBV7-6 | - | TGTGCCAGCAGCTTAGGAGGCAGTCTCAATCAGCCCCAGCATTTT | CASSLGGSLNQPQHF
TRBJ1-3 | few | TRBV7-9 | - | TGTGCCAGCAGCAGCTCGGGGACACCCTCTGGAAACACCATATATTTT | CASSSSGTPSGNTIYF
TRBJ2-7 | many | TRBV11-2 | TRBD1 | TGTGCCAGCAGGCCTACAGGGGAACCTACCTACGAGCAGTACTTC | CASRPTGEPTYEQYF